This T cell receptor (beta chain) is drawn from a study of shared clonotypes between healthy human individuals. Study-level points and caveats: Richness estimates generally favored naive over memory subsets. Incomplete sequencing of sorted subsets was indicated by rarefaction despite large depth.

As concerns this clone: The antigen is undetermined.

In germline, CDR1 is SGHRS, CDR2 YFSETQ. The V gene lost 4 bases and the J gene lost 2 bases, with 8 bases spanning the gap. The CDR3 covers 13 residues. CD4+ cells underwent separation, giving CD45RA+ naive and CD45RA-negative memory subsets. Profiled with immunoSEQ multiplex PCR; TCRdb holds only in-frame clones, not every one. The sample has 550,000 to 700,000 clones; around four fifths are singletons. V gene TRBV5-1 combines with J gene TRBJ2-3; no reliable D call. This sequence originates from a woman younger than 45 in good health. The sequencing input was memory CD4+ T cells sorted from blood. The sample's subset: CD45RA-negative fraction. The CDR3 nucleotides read TGCGCCAGCAGCACCCTCCCCACAGATACGCAGTATTTT. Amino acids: CASSTLPTDTQYF.